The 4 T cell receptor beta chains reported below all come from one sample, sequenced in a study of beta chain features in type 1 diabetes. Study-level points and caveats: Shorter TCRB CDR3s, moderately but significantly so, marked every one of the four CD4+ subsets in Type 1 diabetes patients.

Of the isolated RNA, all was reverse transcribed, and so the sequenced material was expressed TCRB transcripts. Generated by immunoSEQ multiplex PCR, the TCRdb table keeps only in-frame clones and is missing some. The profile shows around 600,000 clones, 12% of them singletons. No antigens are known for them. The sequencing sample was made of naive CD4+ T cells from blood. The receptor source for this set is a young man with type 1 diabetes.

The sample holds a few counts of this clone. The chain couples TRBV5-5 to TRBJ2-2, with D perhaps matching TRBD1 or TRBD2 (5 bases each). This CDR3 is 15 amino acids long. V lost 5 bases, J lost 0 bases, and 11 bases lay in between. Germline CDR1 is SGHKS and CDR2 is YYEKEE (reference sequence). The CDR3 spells CASRWGNSNTGELFF. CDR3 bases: TGTGCCAGCAGATGGGGGAATTCGAACACCGGGGAGCTGTTTTTT.

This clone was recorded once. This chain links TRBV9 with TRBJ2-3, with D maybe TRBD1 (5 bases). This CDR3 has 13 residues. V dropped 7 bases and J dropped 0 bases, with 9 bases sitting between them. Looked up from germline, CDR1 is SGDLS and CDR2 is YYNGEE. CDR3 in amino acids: CASGATSTDTQYF. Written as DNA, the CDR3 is TGTGCCAGCGGGGCGACTAGCACAGATACGCAGTATTTT. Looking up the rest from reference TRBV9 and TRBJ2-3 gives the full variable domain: DSGVTQTPKHLITATGQRVTLRCSPRSGDLSVYWYQQSLDQGLQFLIQYYNGEERAKGNILERFSAQQFPDLHSELNLSSLELGDSALYFCASGATSTDTQYFGPGTRLTVL.

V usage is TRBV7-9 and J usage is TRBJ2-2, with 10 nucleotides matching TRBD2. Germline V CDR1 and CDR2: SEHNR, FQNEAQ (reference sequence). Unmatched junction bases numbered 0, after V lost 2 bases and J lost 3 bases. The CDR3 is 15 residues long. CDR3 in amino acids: CASSLTSGDTGELFF. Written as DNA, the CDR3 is TGTGCCAGCAGCTTAACTAGCGGGGACACCGGGGAGCTGTTTTTT.

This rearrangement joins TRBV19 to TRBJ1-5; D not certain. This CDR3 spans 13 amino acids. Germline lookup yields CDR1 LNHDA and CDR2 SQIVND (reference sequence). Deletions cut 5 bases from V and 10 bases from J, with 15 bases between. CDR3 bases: TGTGCCAGTAGTTCCGCTAATGGAAGCCCCCAGCATTTT. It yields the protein CASSSANGSPQHF.